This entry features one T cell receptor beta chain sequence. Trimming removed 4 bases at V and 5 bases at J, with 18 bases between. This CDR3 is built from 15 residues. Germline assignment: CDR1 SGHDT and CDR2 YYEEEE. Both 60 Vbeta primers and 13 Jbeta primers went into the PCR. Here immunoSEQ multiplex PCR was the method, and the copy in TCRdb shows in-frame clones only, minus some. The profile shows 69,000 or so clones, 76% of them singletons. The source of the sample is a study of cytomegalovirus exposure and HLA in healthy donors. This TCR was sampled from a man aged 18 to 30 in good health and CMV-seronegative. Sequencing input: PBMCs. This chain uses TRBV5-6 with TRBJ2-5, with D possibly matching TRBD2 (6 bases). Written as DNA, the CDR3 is TGTGCCAGCAGCCCGGGGGACTTCCGTGGGGAGACCCAGTACTTC. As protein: CASSPGDFRGETQYF.